The TCR beta chain under discussion was sequenced for a study of early T cells in non-severe SARS-CoV-2 infection (dated by TCRdb to the early 2020s). Looking at the study overall: Because TCR sequencing relied on bulk RNA taken from unsorted whole blood, pairing of alpha and beta chains was not possible. Findings and caveats that apply to the study as a whole: VDJdb matching was skewed toward anti-spike CD8 responses and likely underestimated virus-specific expansions by missing private and CD4 specificities.

About this clonotype: Its antigen specificity is not known. No much larger clonotype is one base removed from it; base qualities were not supplied.

Receptor amplification or capture employed 5' RACE. The sequencer was a NextSeq 500. In the TCR library protocol, unique molecular identifiers were attached to individual cDNA molecules to correct for PCR bias and sequencing error. Both TCR alpha and beta chains were sequenced, and tight co-correlation was observed between alpha and beta sequence abundances in each sample. The paper's processing steps were these. V gene, J gene and CDR3 annotation of TCR sequences was performed with Decombinator V4. Expanded TCRs were defined as changing significantly between any two time points under a Poisson model with p below 0.0001. TCR abundances were normalised to the total number of TCRs sequenced per sample and were expressed as counts per million. VDJdb, accessed 1 November 2021, was searched for CMV, EBV and SARS-CoV-2 annotated TCRs, with TCRs annotated for multiple antigens excluded. TCRdb redid the processing of the public reads, applying fastp at Q25 and MiXCR, and retained in-frame beta chains. Each record represents a unique CDR3 protein, reported with the most common genes and DNA among its rows. TCRdb's processing, not the study's, gives the V and J calls here. The sample table shows tens of thousands of distinct CDR3 sequences, and roughly 13% are seen once. Roughly 8.3% of the sample is held by the ten biggest clonotypes.

The study was a case-control design nested within a healthcare worker cohort in London, UK, with weekly nasopharyngeal swab PCR tests and blood sampling. Healthcare workers were recruited during the week of the UK lockdown, between 23 and 31 March 2020, and followed weekly for up to roughly 15 weeks. Sequencing used whole blood. This sequence originates from an adult who was a healthcare worker with PCR-confirmed SARS-CoV-2 infection or an uninfected control (not recorded which).

The DNA reads as follows: TGTGCCATCGGACCATCGGGGGACTTCGCGAACACCGGGGAGCTGTTTTTT. It translates to CAIGPSGDFANTGELFF. The chain was built from TRBV28 and TRBJ2-2, with a weak D call of TRBD2 (6 bases match). V is reduced by 10 bases and J by 0 bases, leaving a spacing of 21 bases between them. CDR1 MDHEN and CDR2 SYDVKM are derived from the germline V gene. The CDR3, cysteine through phenylalanine, is 17 amino acids long. The DNA shown is the 51-base CDR3, in frame from base 1.